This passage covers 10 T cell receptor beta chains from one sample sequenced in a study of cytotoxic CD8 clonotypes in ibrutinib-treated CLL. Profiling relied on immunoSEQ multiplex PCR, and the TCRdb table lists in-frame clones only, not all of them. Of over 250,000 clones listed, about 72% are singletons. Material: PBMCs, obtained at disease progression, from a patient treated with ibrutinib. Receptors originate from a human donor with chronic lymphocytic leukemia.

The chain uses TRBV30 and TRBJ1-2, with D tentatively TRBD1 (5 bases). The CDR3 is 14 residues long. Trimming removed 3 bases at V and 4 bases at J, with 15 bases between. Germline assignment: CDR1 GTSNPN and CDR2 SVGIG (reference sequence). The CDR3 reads CAWRDQGFCYGYTF. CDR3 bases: TGTGCCTGGAGAGACCAGGGTTTTTGCTATGGCTACACCTTC.

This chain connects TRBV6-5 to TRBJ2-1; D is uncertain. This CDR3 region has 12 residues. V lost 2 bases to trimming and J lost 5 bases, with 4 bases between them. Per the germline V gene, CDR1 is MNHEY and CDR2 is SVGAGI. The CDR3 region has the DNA TGTGCCAGCAGTTACCTTAACAATGAGCAGTTCTTC. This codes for CASSYLNNEQFF.

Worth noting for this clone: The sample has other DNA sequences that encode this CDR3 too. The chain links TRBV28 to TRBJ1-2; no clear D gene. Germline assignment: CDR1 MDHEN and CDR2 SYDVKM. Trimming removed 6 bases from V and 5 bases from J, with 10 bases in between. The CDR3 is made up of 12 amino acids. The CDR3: CASSPPGYGYTF. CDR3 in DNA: TGTGCCAGCAGCCCCCCGGGGTATGGCTACACCTTC.

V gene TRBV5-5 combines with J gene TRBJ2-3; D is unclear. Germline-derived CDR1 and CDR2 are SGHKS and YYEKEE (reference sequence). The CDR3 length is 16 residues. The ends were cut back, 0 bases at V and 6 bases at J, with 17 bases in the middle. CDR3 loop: CASSLASMLGWDTQYF. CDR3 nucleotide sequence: TGTGCCAGCAGCTTGGCCTCTATGCTGGGGTGGGATACGCAGTATTTT.

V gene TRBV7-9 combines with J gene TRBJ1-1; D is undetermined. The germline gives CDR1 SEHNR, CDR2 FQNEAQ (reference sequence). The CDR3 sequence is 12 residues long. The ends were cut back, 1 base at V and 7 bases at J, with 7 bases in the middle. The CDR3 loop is CASSLVGDEAFF. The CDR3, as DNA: TGTGCCAGCAGCTTAGTGGGAGATGAAGCTTTCTTT.

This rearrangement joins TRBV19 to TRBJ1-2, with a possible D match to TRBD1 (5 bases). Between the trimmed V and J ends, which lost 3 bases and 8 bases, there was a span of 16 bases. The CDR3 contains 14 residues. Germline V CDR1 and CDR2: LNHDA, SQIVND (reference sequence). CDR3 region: CASSIGGGVLGYTF. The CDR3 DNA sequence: TGTGCCAGTAGTATCGGGGGAGGCGTCCTGGGCTACACCTTC.

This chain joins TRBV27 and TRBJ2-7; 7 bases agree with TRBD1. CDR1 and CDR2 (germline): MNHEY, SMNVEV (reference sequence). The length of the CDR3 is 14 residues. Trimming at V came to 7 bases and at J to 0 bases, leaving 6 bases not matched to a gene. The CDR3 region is CASKPDRASYEQYF. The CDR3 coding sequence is TGTGCCAGCAAGCCCGACAGGGCCTCCTACGAGCAGTACTTC.

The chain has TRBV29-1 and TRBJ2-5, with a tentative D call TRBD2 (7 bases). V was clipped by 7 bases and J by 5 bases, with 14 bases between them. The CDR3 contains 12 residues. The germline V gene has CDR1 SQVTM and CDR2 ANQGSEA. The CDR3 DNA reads TGCAGCGCCGGCTGGGGGGGCGAGACCCAGTACTTC. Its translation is CSAGWGGETQYF.

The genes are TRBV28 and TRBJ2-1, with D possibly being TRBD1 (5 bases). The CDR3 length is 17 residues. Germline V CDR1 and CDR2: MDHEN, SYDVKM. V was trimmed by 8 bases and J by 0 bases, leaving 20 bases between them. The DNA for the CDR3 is TGTGCCAGCTATACTTGGTTGGACAAAAACTCCTACAATGAGCAGTTCTTC. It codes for CASYTWLDKNSYNEQFF.

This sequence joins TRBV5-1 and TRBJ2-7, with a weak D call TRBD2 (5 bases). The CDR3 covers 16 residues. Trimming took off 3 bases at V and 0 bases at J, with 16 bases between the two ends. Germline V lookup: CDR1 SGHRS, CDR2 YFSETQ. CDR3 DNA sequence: TGCGCCAGCAGCTCACTCCAGCGGACCACCTCCTACGAGCAGTACTTC. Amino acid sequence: CASSSLQRTTSYEQYF.